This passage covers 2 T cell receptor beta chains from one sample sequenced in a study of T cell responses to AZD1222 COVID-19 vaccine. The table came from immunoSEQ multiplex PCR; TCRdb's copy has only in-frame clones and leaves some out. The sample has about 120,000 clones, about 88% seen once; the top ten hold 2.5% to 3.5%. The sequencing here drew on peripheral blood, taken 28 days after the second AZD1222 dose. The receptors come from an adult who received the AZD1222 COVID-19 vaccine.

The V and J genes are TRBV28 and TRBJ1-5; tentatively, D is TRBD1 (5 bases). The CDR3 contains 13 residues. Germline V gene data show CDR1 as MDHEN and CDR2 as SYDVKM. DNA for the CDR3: TGTGCTTCTCGGGGCAGCAGCAATCAGCCCCAGCATTTT. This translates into CASRGSSNQPQHF.

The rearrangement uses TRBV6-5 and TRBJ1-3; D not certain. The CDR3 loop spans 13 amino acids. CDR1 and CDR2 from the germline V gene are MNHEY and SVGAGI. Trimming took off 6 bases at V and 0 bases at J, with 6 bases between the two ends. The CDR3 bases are TGTGCCAGCAGGGGAATCTCTGGAAACACCATATATTTT. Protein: CASRGISGNTIYF.